Ten or more counts support the clone carrying this T cell receptor beta chain. Its antigen is undetermined. The sample is drawn from a study of regulatory T cells in long-lasting Graves disease. Findings and caveats of the study: TCR diversity in persistent Graves' patients was below that of newly diagnosed ones.

CDR3-region Arm-PCR and iRepertoire HTBI primers produced the TCR beta libraries. Per the original methods: Looking across samples, the authors found 55 to 70 TRBV and 14 TRBJ segments. From the multiplex PCR reads, TCRdb called clonotypes with MiXCR, one entry per CDR3 protein. The V and J calls come from TCRdb's annotation, not from the publication. The table records over 400,000 distinct CDR3 sequences, approximately 15% of them present only once. The germline V gene encodes CDR1 SGHRS and CDR2 YFSETQ. V was clipped by 2 bases and J by 5 bases, with 14 bases between them. This CDR3 has 14 amino acids. Time point described: newly diagnosed GD, antithyroid drugs for less than 3 months. There was RNA extracted from PBMCs, and the TCR library was made from it. These data were likewise used in another study, on T cells in Graves' hyperthyroidism and ophthalmopathy.

The sample was peripheral blood mononuclear cells (PBMCs), taken at new diagnosis, from a patient treated with antithyroid drugs. The sequence was collected from a woman in her forties or fifties with Graves disease. The V and J genes are TRBV5-1 and TRBJ2-7; D possibly matches TRBD1 or TRBD2 (6 bases each). CDR3 sequence: CASSFGGYLDEQYF. CDR3 bases: TGCGCCAGCAGCTTCGGGGGCTATCTGGACGAGCAGTACTTC.